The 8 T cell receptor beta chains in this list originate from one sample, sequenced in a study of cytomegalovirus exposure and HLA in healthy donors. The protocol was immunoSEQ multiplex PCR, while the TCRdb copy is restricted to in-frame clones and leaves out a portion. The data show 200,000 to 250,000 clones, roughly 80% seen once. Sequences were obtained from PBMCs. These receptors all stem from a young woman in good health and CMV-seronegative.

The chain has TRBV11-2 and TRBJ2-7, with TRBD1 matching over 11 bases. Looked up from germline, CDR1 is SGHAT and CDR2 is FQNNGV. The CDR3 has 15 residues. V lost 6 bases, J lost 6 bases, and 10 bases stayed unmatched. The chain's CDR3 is CASSGQGAMYPEQYF. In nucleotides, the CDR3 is TGTGCCAGCAGTGGACAGGGGGCGATGTATCCCGAGCAGTACTTC.

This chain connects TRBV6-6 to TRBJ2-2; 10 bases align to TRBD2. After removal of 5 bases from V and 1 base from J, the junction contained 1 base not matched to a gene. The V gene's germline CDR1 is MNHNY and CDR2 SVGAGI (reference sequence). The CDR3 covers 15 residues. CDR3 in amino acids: CASSRTSGNTGELFF. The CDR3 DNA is TGTGCCAGCAGTCGGACTAGCGGGAACACCGGGGAGCTGTTTTTT.

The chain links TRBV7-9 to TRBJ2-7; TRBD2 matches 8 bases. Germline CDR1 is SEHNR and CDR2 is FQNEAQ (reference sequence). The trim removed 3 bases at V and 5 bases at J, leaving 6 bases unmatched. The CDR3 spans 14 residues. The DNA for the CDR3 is TGTGCCAGCAGCTTCGGGGGGGCCAACCACGAGCAGTACTTC. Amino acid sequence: CASSFGGANHEQYF.

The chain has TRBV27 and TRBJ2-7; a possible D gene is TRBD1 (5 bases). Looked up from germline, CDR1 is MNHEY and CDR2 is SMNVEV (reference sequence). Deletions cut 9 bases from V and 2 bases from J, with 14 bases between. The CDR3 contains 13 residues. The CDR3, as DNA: TGTGCCAGTGTCGGCTACAGGCCCTACGAGCAGTACTTC. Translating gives CASVGYRPYEQYF.

The CDR3 sequence is CASSASGTGGEQYF. CDR3 in DNA: TGTGCCAGCAGTGCCTCCGGGACAGGGGGCGAGCAGTACTTC. The J gene is TRBJ2-7, the V gene TRBV27; 11 bases are a match to TRBD1. CDR3 length equals 14 residues. Germline V gives CDR1 MNHEY, CDR2 SMNVEV (reference sequence). V lost 5 bases and J lost 6; bases outside the gene matches: 6.

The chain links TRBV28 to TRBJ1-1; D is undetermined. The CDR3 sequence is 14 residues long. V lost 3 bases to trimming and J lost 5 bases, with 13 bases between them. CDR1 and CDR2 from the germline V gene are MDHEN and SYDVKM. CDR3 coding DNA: TGTGCCAGCAGTTTGGCAGGTTTAAAAACTGAAGCTTTCTTT. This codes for CASSLAGLKTEAFF.

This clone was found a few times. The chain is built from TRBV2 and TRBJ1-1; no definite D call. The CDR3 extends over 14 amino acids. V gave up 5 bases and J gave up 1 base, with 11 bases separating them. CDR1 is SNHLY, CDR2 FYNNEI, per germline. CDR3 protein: CASSPTTQNTEAFF. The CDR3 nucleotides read TGTGCCAGCAGTCCCACGACCCAGAACACTGAAGCTTTCTTT.

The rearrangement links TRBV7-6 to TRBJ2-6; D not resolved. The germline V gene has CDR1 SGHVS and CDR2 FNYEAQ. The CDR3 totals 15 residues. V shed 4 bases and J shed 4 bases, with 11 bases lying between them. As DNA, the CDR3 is TGTGCCAGCAGCTCGCCCACCCGGGGGGCCAACGTCCTGACTTTC. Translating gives CASSSPTRGANVLTF.